The clone carrying this TCR beta chain was counted a few times. The target antigen is unknown. This sample was taken from a study of T cells after yellow fever vaccination. General study findings and limits: Primary-vaccination clones mostly resurfaced post-booster (nearly 97% CD4, more than 85% CD8). Overlap between CD4 and CD8 compartments was detected for a small share of clonotypes.

Production of TCR cDNA was by 5'RACE template switching, which also added a universal primer site and UMIs. TCRdb independently ran MiXCR on the 5' RACE reads; one entry per CDR3 protein. The table has some 350,000 distinct CDR3 sequences, roughly 8.7% seen once; the top ten hold approximately 19%. The sequence came from a man younger than 30 who received the YFV17D yellow fever vaccine. The material sequenced was PBMCs, taken on the day of the first yellow fever vaccination.

The CDR3 DNA reads TGTGCCAGTAGTCCCCGGGGCCCCCAATCCGGAGAGACCCAGTACTTC. It is translated as CASSPRGPQSGETQYF. V is TRBV19 and J is TRBJ2-5; TRBD1 or TRBD2 may be the D gene (5 bases each). Germline V gene lookup returns CDR1 LNHDA and CDR2 SQIVND (reference sequence). V lost 5 bases, J lost 4 bases, and 20 bases lay in between. The CDR3 is made up of 16 amino acids.